Described below is a single TCR beta chain sequence and its context. The sample comes from a study of OX40 agonist ivuxolimab in advanced cancers. The germline V gene has CDR1 MNHNY and CDR2 SVGAGI (reference sequence). Trimming took 5 bases from V and 7 from J, leaving 12 bases between them. CDR3 length: 13 amino acids. Produced via immunoSEQ multiplex PCR; TCRdb's table is partial and in-frame only. The sample comprises 30,000 to 35,000 clones, around four fifths of which are singletons, and more than 20% rests with the top ten. This receptor was obtained from an adult with an advanced solid tumor such as melanoma, head and neck, liver or kidney cancer. Specimen: CD4+ or CD8+ T cells sorted from blood, collected in a trial of the OX40 agonist ivuxolimab. This chain connects TRBV6-6 to TRBJ1-5; D gene unclear. In DNA, the CDR3 is TGTGCCAGCAGTACAATCTTCCTGCAGCCCCAGCATTTT. Its translation is CASSTIFLQPQHF.